This TCR beta chain was recovered during a study of T cells after yellow fever vaccination (dated by TCRdb to about 2019). Study-wide context: The SMART-Seq v4 Ultra Low Input RNA kit was used to prepare libraries from fractions with low cell numbers. Bulk TCR alpha and beta repertoires were sequenced longitudinally to track T-cell clones before and after primary and booster YFV17D yellow fever vaccination. Two healthy male donors made up the cohort, one aged 18 to 30 years and the other aged 30 to 39 years. Blood was drawn at multiple timepoints before and after primary and secondary immunization, with bulk PBMC replicates and cell subsets isolated. Beyond this particular receptor, the publication reports: Only two donors were included in the study, so the extent to which the findings can be generalized is limited. Most clones expanded after primary vaccination were re-detected after the booster (96% of CD4 and around 88% of CD8), suggesting broad memory maintenance. A small fraction of clonotypes appeared in both the CD4 and CD8 compartments, likely as a result of convergent recombination. The secondary T-cell response was found to be weaker but faster than the primary response, with a peak reached on day 5 rather than on day 15. Computational filtering was required because FACS-sorted repertoires could contain abundant contaminating clonotypes from the bulk population.

What the treatment or condition label conveys for this sample: live attenuated yellow fever vaccine strain. A standard Ficoll-Paque protocol was used to isolate PBMCs from peripheral blood. Dynabeads CD4 and CD8 positive selection kits were used to isolate CD4 and CD8 T-cell fractions. RNA was extracted with TriZol from bulk PBMCs, CD4 and CD8 fractions, and dextramer-positive and dextramer-negative fractions. Sequenced using an Illumina NovaSeq 6000. TCR cDNA was made using 5'RACE template switching, a step that added a universal primer site and unique molecular identifiers. Priming for cDNA synthesis came from both the TCR alpha and TCR beta constant segments. Libraries were amplified in two PCR steps, with sample barcodes and sequencing adapters added in the second step. Libraries were sequenced on Illumina HiSeq 2500 (2x100 bp) or NovaSeq (2x150 bp). As for the original processing: Reads were demultiplexed and collapsed into UMI consensus sequences with MIGEC, and V(D)J alignment was performed with MiXCR. Clonotypes responding to the vaccine were identified with edgeR on replicate PBMC samples, with the criteria of FDR below 0.01 and a log2 fold change above 5 up to day 15. Each bulk clonotype was labeled CD4 or CD8 based on which sequenced repertoire, CD4 or CD8, contained the clonotype at higher abundance. In-frame beta chains were kept once TCRdb had trimmed the public reads at Q25 with fastp and called clones with MiXCR. Entries that share a CDR3 protein sequence are merged under the most common genes and DNA. In this record, the V and J calls reflect TCRdb's handling and not the investigators' own analysis. This sample is represented by 150,000 to 200,000 distinct CDR3 sequences; 9.5% to 11% of them were singletons. About 38% of the sample lies in the top ten.

As encoded in the germline V gene, CDR1 is MNHEY while CDR2 is SVGAGI. Deletion took 4 bases off V and 3 bases off J, with a span of 19 bases between the germline ends. The CDR3 runs 17 amino acids, cysteine and phenylalanine included. The kept DNA is CDR3 alone, 51 bases in frame from the first base. As regards this clonotype: Its antigen is unknown. No base quality information exists; no much larger clone differs at one position.

The receptor's source is a man between 18 and 29 years old who received the YFV17D yellow fever vaccine. Sequenced here: CD8+ T cells sorted from PBMCs, sampled 15 days after the yellow fever booster vaccination. The chain employs TRBV6-5 and TRBJ1-5; the D gene is unclear. The CDR3: CASSSDPPWGSNQPQHF. The nucleotide sequence reads TGTGCCAGCAGTTCCGACCCCCCTTGGGGATCCAATCAGCCCCAGCATTTT.